One sample yielded the 26 T cell receptor beta chains listed below, sequenced in a study of CXCR3-negative and CXCR3-positive naive CD8 T cells (dated by TCRdb to between 2019 and 2020). The paper's findings and limits, for the study overall: TRB CDR3s from CXCR3-positive naive cells showed higher hydrophobicity (lower Kidera factor 4), lower energy, and higher strength and volume indices than CXCR3-negative naive cells.

The sequencer was a NextSeq 550. The Human TCR Profiling Kit (MiLaboratory) was used to make UMI-labeled 5' RACE TRB cDNA libraries. Following TCRdb reprocessing, every CDR3 protein sequence forms one entry, and DNA is not provided. The sample's clone listing holds approximately 98,000 distinct CDR3 sequences. The ten biggest clones cover approximately 1.1% of the sample. Their specific antigens are unknown. Sequencing was performed on naive CXCR3+ CD8+ T cells from blood. The cell subset or site label of this sample denotes: CD45RO-CCR7+CD27+CD95- naive CD8+ T cells expressing CXCR3 (TNR3+). Receptors originate from a human donor in good health. Some clones in this sample may be carry-over from other donors' samples.

The chain recombines TRBV5-1 with TRBJ2-7. CDR3 size: 15 residues. Germline CDR1 and CDR2: SGHRS and YFSETQ. Here the CDR3 reads CASSLSRNPSYEQYF.

The CDR3 here is CASSFGTGTPINTDTQYF. This chain connects TRBV5-1 to TRBJ2-3; TCRdb returns TRBD1, unconfirmable since there is no DNA. Germline V CDR1 and CDR2: SGHRS, YFSETQ. CDR3 length: 18 amino acids.

The chain uses TRBV12-3 or TRBV12-4 and TRBJ1-2; TCRdb returns TRBD1, unconfirmable since there is no DNA. This CDR3 is built from 12 residues. Here the CDR3 reads CASVRQGGGYTF.

The chain recombines TRBV12-3 or TRBV12-4 with TRBJ2-7; there is no DNA to check the TCRdb D call of TRBD1. CDR3 size: 15 residues. The CDR3 protein is CASSQMPGVDYEQYF.

V usage is TRBV7-9 and J usage is TRBJ2-1; TCRdb gives TRBD1 as the D gene, but with no DNA this cannot be confirmed. From germline, CDR1 is SEHNR and CDR2 FQNEAQ (reference sequence). The CDR3 length is 14 residues. This CDR3 reads CASSRLPQGHEQFF.

The rearrangement uses TRBV20-1 and TRBJ2-7; TCRdb calls TRBD2, which cannot be checked without DNA. CDR1 DFQATT and CDR2 SNEGSKA come from the germline V gene (reference sequence). The CDR3 is made up of 19 amino acids. CDR3 sequence: CSARFPDGKASGFSYEQYF.

J is TRBJ1-4 and V is TRBV6-2 or TRBV6-3. The CDR3 totals 14 residues. Germline CDR1 MNHEY, CDR2 SVGEGT. CDR3 residues: CGSSFQEWGSGLFF.

The rearrangement joins TRBV12-3 or TRBV12-4 to TRBJ2-3; TCRdb's D gene call, TRBD1, goes unchecked for lack of DNA. The CDR3 is made up of 15 amino acids. The chain's CDR3 is CASAPTGAGTDTQYF.

The chain uses TRBV7-9 and TRBJ1-2; TCRdb's assignment of TRBD1 cannot be checked, as there is no DNA. Germline V gene data show CDR1 as SEHNR and CDR2 as FQNEAQ (reference sequence). This CDR3 is built from 13 residues. The CDR3 reads CASTGHPNYGYTF.

The chain is built from TRBV7-9 and TRBJ2-7; the TCRdb call, TRBD1, lacks DNA for checking. The germline V gene encodes CDR1 SEHNR and CDR2 FQNEAQ (reference sequence). There are 14 residues in the CDR3. This chain's CDR3 is CASSLGGGAYEQYF.

This chain connects TRBV12-3 or TRBV12-4 to TRBJ2-1; TCRdb's assignment of TRBD2 cannot be checked, as there is no DNA. The CDR3 runs to 19 residues. CDR3: CASLGLAGLSQSSYNEQFF.

This chain connects TRBV7-2 to TRBJ1-2; as DNA is missing, the TRBD1 call by TCRdb cannot be tested. The CDR3 runs 15 residues. The germline V gene has CDR1 SGHTA and CDR2 FQGNSA. CDR3 residues: CASSLDFGGAYGYTF.

The chain recombines TRBV24-1 with TRBJ1-1. There are 14 residues in the CDR3. Germline V gene lookup returns CDR1 KGHDR and CDR2 SFDVKD. This CDR3 is CATSTSLLNTEAFF.

The rearrangement links TRBV5-1 to TRBJ2-1. The CDR3 is 15 residues long. The germline V gene has CDR1 SGHRS and CDR2 YFSETQ. CDR3 loop: CASSSDWDSYNEQFF.

The genes are TRBV25-1 and TRBJ2-2. The CDR3 spans 13 residues. Germline CDR1 is MGHDK and CDR2 is SYGVNS. CDR3 residues: CASSEHGLGELFF.

The CDR3 loop reads CASSQDRRLMSTDTQYF. V gene TRBV4-3 combines with J gene TRBJ2-3. Looked up from germline, CDR1 is LGHNA and CDR2 is YSLEER. This CDR3 is 17 amino acids long.

The chain couples TRBV14 to TRBJ2-3; TCRdb reports TRBD2, a call that lacks DNA to check it against. This CDR3 has 19 residues. CDR1 and CDR2 from the germline V gene are SGHDN and FVKESK. CDR3 region: CASSQVYGIAGSPTDTQYF.

CDR3 protein: CASSKAVSVGEKLFF. V usage is TRBV21-1 and J usage is TRBJ1-4. TRBV21-1 constitutes a pseudogene. CDR3 length equals 15 residues.

The CDR3 loop is CASSIYPTVNEQFF. This chain connects TRBV19 to TRBJ2-1. Germline-derived CDR1 and CDR2 are LNHDA and SQIVND (reference sequence). The CDR3 is made up of 14 amino acids.

The rearrangement links TRBV10-3 to TRBJ2-7; the D gene TCRdb calls, TRBD1, cannot be checked with no DNA. The CDR3 runs to 14 residues. Germline-derived CDR1 and CDR2 are ENHRY and SYGVKD. The CDR3 sequence: CATRPTGHSYEQYF.

J is TRBJ2-4 and V is TRBV29-1. The germline gives CDR1 SQVTM, CDR2 ANQGSEA. CDR3 length: 11 residues. CDR3 in amino acids: CSAQVRNREYF.

This chain uses TRBV21-1 with TRBJ2-7; TCRdb's D call of TRBD1 is untestable without DNA. TRBV21-1 is described as a pseudogene. This CDR3 is 19 amino acids long. The CDR3 is CASSGDSGQGKEPAYEQYF.

The chain combines TRBV12-3 or TRBV12-4 with TRBJ2-1. This CDR3 has 17 residues. The chain's CDR3 is CASSLGSQVSLTNEQFF.

The rearrangement joins TRBV14 to TRBJ2-7; TCRdb lists TRBD2, though no DNA is available to test this call. The CDR3 covers 16 residues. Germline CDR1 is SGHDN and CDR2 is FVKESK. The CDR3 reads CASSQEPAGDFYEQYF.

The chain has TRBV14 and TRBJ2-7; TCRdb proposes TRBD1, but this gene call is untestable without DNA. In germline, CDR1 is SGHDN, CDR2 FVKESK. There are 17 residues in the CDR3. The CDR3 loop reads CASSQGPTGTGDYEQYF.

The chain couples TRBV19 to TRBJ2-7. Germline V gene lookup returns CDR1 LNHDA and CDR2 SQIVND (reference sequence). This CDR3 contains 12 residues. The CDR3 sequence: CASSIGVDEQYF.